This T cell receptor (beta chain) was profiled in a study of blood T cell repertoires in COVID-19. Whole-study context: COVID-19 samples from acute and convalescent phases originated in the United States, Italy and Spain. From T cells, B-cell-depleted T cells, or PBMCs came the material, which was cDNA or gDNA.

Patients at the Seattle site were enrolled during active infection and followed longitudinally. As processed by the authors: Amplified reference gene primers provided the basis for estimating nucleated cell counts. The protocol was immunoSEQ multiplex PCR, while the TCRdb copy is restricted to in-frame clones and leaves out a portion. Clone size and the V and J calls come from that table; the DNA yielded D and trimming. Among around 340,000 clones listed, roughly 90% were seen once. Germline CDR1 and CDR2: MDHEN and SYDVKM. The CDR3 runs 14 residues. V dropped 1 base and J dropped 8; count of bases not matched to a gene: 7.

The chain combines TRBV28 with TRBJ1-2; 7 bases agree with TRBD1. This clonotype was sampled from a woman aged 60-75 years with COVID-19, enrolled during active disease. Sample: peripheral blood. The CDR3 DNA reads TGTGCCAGCAGTTTATTAGTAGGGGGCTTAGGCTACACCTTC. Translation gives CASSLLVGGLGYTF.